The next 9 T cell receptor beta chains were all read from a single sample in a study of blood T cell repertoires in COVID-19. Method: immunoSEQ multiplex PCR; TCRdb's copy keeps in-frame clones and lacks some. The data contain tens of thousands of clones, approximately 89% of them seen just once; the ten biggest clones take up 6.5%. Sequencing was carried out using peripheral blood. These receptors were taken from a man in his fifties or sixties with acute or convalescent COVID-19.

The chain uses TRBV12-5 and TRBJ2-1; maybe TRBD2 (6 bases). The ends were cut back, 1 base at V and 7 bases at J, with 14 bases in the middle. The CDR3 runs to 15 residues. Germline CDR1 LGHNT, CDR2 FRNRAP. In DNA form, the CDR3 reads TGTGCTAGTGGTTTGGACGGACTCGGGAGTAATGAGCAGTTCTTC. Translation gives CASGLDGLGSNEQFF.

The V call is TRBV7-8, the J call TRBJ1-4, with 10 bases lining up with TRBD1. Trimming at V came to 2 bases and at J to 7 bases, leaving 4 bases not matched to a gene. The CDR3 extends over 15 amino acids. CDR1 and CDR2 from the germline V gene are SGHVS and FQNEAQ. CDR3 in amino acids: CASSLSGQGLEKLFF. For the CDR3, the DNA is TGTGCCAGCAGCTTATCGGGACAGGGGCTTGAAAAACTGTTTTTT. The full variable domain, its missing parts supplied by reference TRBV7-8 and TRBJ1-4, is GAGVSQSPRYKVAKRGQDVALRCDPISGHVSLFWYQQALGQGPEFLTYFQNEAQLDKSGLPSDRFFAERPEGSVSTLKIQRTQQEDSAVYLCASSLSGQGLEKLFFGSGTQLSVL.

This chain links TRBV7-8 with TRBJ1-2; D is perhaps TRBD1 (6 bases). Looked up from germline, CDR1 is SGHVS and CDR2 is FQNEAQ. The CDR3 extends over 14 amino acids. The ends were cut back, 5 bases at V and 2 bases at J, with 12 bases in the middle. DNA of the CDR3: TGTGCCAGCAGCCTCCGGGACACAAACTATGGCTACACCTTC. It translates to CASSLRDTNYGYTF.

This chain uses TRBV6-6 with TRBJ1-5; TRBD1 matches at 7 bases. J lost 1 base, V lost 5 bases, and 11 bases had no gene match. Germline CDR1 is MNHNY and CDR2 is SVGAGI (reference sequence). The CDR3 length is 17 residues. CDR3 residues: CASSPRDSLLSNQPQHF. DNA of the CDR3: TGTGCCAGCAGTCCTCGGGACAGCTTACTAAGCAATCAGCCCCAGCATTTT.

The chain uses TRBV2 and TRBJ2-7; 9 positions match TRBD1. CDR1 is SNHLY and CDR2 is FYNNEI in the germline V gene. J lost 3 bases, V lost 2 bases, and 5 bases had no gene match. This CDR3 spans 15 amino acids. CDR3 DNA: TGTGCCAGCAGTGAAAGGGACAGGGCCGTCTACGAGCAGTACTTC. This translates into CASSERDRAVYEQYF.

The chain employs TRBV25-1 and TRBJ1-2, with D perhaps TRBD1 (5 bases). The CDR3 is 16 residues long. CDR1 and CDR2 from the germline V gene are MGHDK and SYGVNS. Trimming removed 1 base from V and 0 bases from J, with 12 bases in between. The CDR3 nucleotides are TGTGCCAGCAGTGAATTGGGGCCGACAACTAACTATGGCTACACCTTC. This codes for CASSELGPTTNYGYTF.

This rearrangement joins TRBV27 to TRBJ2-7; D is possibly TRBD1 (6 bases). CDR3 length: 15 residues. Germline-derived CDR1 and CDR2 are MNHEY and SMNVEV (reference sequence). With 5 bases removed from V and 0 bases from J, the gap between germline ends came to 14 bases. The CDR3 DNA reads as TGTGCCAGCAGTCCCTCCGGGACACTCTCCTACGAGCAGTACTTC. Protein product: CASSPSGTLSYEQYF.

The V and J genes are TRBV19 and TRBJ2-3, with D perhaps TRBD1 (6 bases). This CDR3 is built from 15 residues. V gave up 0 bases and J gave up 5 bases, with 12 bases separating them. Per germline, CDR1 LNHDA and CDR2 SQIVND (reference sequence). As DNA, the CDR3 is TGTGCCAGTAGTATAGAGGGCAGGGGATTAGATACGCAGTATTTT. Protein: CASSIEGRGLDTQYF.

This sequence joins TRBV11-2 and TRBJ1-5, with D tentatively TRBD1 (6 bases). Trimming removed 5 bases from V and 0 bases from J, with 11 bases in between. Looked up from germline, CDR1 is SGHAT and CDR2 is FQNNGV. The CDR3 spans 15 residues. CDR3 DNA sequence: TGTGCCAGCAGCGATGGGACAAATAGCAATCAGCCCCAGCATTTT. Its translation: CASSDGTNSNQPQHF.